Listed here is a single T cell receptor beta chain. Trimming stripped 0 bases from V and 3 bases from J, with 12 bases between. The CDR3 sequence is 15 residues long. Germline V gene data show CDR1 as GTSNPN and CDR2 as SVGIG (reference sequence). This specimen belongs to a study of blood T cell repertoires in COVID-19. Produced via immunoSEQ multiplex PCR; TCRdb's table is partial and in-frame only. Of roughly 150,000 clones listed, 79% are singletons. This receptor was taken from a woman aged 55-69 years with COVID-19, enrolled during active disease. Source material: peripheral blood. The J gene is TRBJ1-5, the V gene TRBV30; TRBD1 might be the D (5 bases). The CDR3 loop reads CAWSVRQGLNQPQHF. DNA for the CDR3: TGTGCCTGGAGTGTTCGGCAGGGCCTCAATCAGCCCCAGCATTTT. Based on the CDR3 plus reference TRBV30 and TRBJ1-5, the full variable domain is SQTIHQWPATLVQPVGSPLSLECTVEGTSNPNLYWYRQAAGRGLQLLFYSVGIGQISSEVPQNLSASRPQDRQFILSSKKLLLSDSGFYLCAWSVRQGLNQPQHFGDGTRLSIL.